The T cell receptor beta chain under discussion was sequenced for a study of shared clonotypes between healthy human individuals (TCRdb year 2020). Looking at the study overall: The cohort included three men and two women between 18 and 49 years of age. For each donor, CD4 naive and CD4 memory were each given three plates, CD8 naive was given two plates, and CD8 memory was given one plate. To estimate repertoire size and how much clonotype sharing occurs between individuals, the study deeply sequenced the blood TCR repertoires of several healthy adults. To increase sequencing depth and limit assay-specific biases, TCR repertoire library preparation and sequencing were carried out by different laboratories using diverse techniques. Each donor's leukapheresis produced roughly between about 0.8 and 8.9 billion PBMCs. General findings and caveats noted by the study authors: Sampling was restricted to blood, and TCR repertoires in tissue are likely to differ from TCR repertoires in blood. Pairwise subsampling indicated that sequencing depth was expected to affect the degree of clonotype sharing among donors. Estimated clonotype richness was generally larger for naive than for memory subsets. Incomplete sequencing was indicated by rarefaction of sorted-subset datasets, despite the large sequencing depth. Clonotypes shared by all four sorted-subset donors showed higher generation probabilities than non-shared clonotypes. The small number of donors limited the genetic and exposure-history diversity represented. When a handful of donors were compared, the shared fraction of clonotypes was 5% to 6.5% for naive CD4, 3% to 4% for naive CD8, 2.3% for memory CD4, and less than 0.45% for memory CD8.

The donors were healthy, HIV-negative adults who had no recently reported acute infections or vaccinations. Only Caucasian adults living in Nashville, Tennessee, USA were represented among the donors. CD4+ T cells were enriched by magnetic negative selection, after which naive cells were positively selected on CD45RA and the negative fraction was taken as the memory subset. Blood was collected by leukapheresis, and PBMCs were isolated by Ficoll-Histopaque density gradient centrifugation and then cryopreserved in liquid nitrogen vapor phase. Analytical flow cytometry was used to check the purity and quantity of every magnetically sorted T cell population. Genomic DNA was isolated from each sorted fraction and quantified by UV absorbance on a Nanodrop 2000c. Using the deep immunoSEQ assay, multiplex PCR amplified TCR CDR3 regions from genomic DNA. Genomic DNA extracted from each cell subset was distributed evenly over all wells of several immunoSEQ 96-well plates, and each plate served as one replicate. For sorted subsets, 200 to 250 ng of genomic DNA, equivalent to roughly 33,000 T cell genomes, went into each replicate PCR. The purified libraries were quantified using a Qubit 3.0 fluorometer, sized with a Bioanalyzer 2100, and then quantified again using the KAPA Library Quantification kit. Each immunoSEQ 96-well plate was sequenced on its own single-read 150-cycle Illumina NextSeq 550 flow cell. Turning to the authors' computational methods: Because only junctional sequences without quality scores were contained in the immunoSEQ output, filtering matching that applied to full-length reads could not be performed. Sequences were annotated with PyIR, a Python wrapper for IgBLAST v1.9, and V/J genes and CDR3 were assigned using IMGT germline references. Any read was removed if the V/J assignment was weak (E-value above 1e-6), the CDR3 was missing, or the read contained stop codons, out-of-frame junctions, or ambiguous translated residues. A V3J clonotype was defined by an identical inferred V gene, J gene, and CDR3 amino acid sequence. Percentage overlap between repertoires was computed as shared unique clonotypes divided by the size of the smaller repertoire. RTK rarefaction, the Chao1 estimator, and Recon v2.1 estimates of unobserved clonotypes were used to assess repertoire richness. Generation probabilities were computed with OLGA for all TCRbeta clonotypes obtained by the gDNA method from a handful of donors. TCRdb's version of the immuneACCESS table is confined to in-frame rearrangements and falls short of the full clone set. An unresolved V gene accounts for under half of the shortfall where checked; the remainder is of unknown origin. That table supplies the V and J calls and clone size; D and trimming were determined from the DNA. The sample profile shows 300,000 or so clones; approximately 79% of them were found once. 9% to 12% of the sample rests with the top ten.

Compared with germline, V lacks 6 bases and J lacks 3 bases; bases without a gene match: 16. The CDR3 has 18 amino acids, counting the end cysteine and phenylalanine. The entry retains the CDR3 DNA only, 54 bases that are in frame from base 1. CDR1 and CDR2 were assigned from the germline V gene as SQVTM and ANQGSEA. Concerning this clone itself: The specificity of this receptor is unknown. Base qualities are not provided; no much larger clone lies one nucleotide away.

This sequence originates from a man in his thirties or forties in good health. Rearrangement joined TRBV29-1 to TRBJ2-7, with 14 central nucleotides matching TRBD2. Sample: memory CD4+ T cells sorted from blood. The meaning of the sample's cell subset or site label: CD45RA-negative fraction. In nucleotides, the sequence is TGCAGCGTCTCCCCTGTACCGGGACTAGCGGGAGACGGCTACGAGCAGTACTTC. It translates as CSVSPVPGLAGDGYEQYF.